This T cell receptor (beta chain) emerged from a study of T-cell reconstitution after alpha-beta-depleted transplantation in children. This clonotype came up many times. The junction departs from the called germline gene at one end, perhaps through a read error. The TCRbeta library incorporated unique molecular identifiers. One entry per CDR3 protein results from TCRdb running MiXCR on the PCR reads. In the table there are hundreds of thousands of distinct CDR3 sequences, about 10% of which are singletons. The sequence was collected from a human donor who donated a stem cell graft to a child with acute myeloid leukemia. The input for sequencing was PBMCs from the stem cell graft donor, taken from the stem cell graft.

The CDR3 protein is CASSLGPGLVPFF. CDR3 DNA sequence: TGTGCCAGCAGCTTAGGCCCGGGACTAGTCCCTTTCTTC. The chain couples TRBV7-2 to TRBJ2-7; TRBD2 matches at 8 bases. This CDR3 has 13 amino acids. The germline V gene has CDR1 SGHTA and CDR2 FQGNSA.